This TCR beta chain was identified during a study of blood T cell repertoires in COVID-19. Data came from immunoSEQ multiplex PCR; TCRdb stores just in-frame clones and leaves some out. The repertoire holds a few hundred thousand clones, with roughly nine tenths as singletons. CDR1 is SNHLY and CDR2 is FYNNEI in the germline V gene. The V end was cut by 4 bases, the J end by 2 bases, with 11 bases between. There are 14 residues in the CDR3. V gene TRBV2 combines with J gene TRBJ2-5; D may be TRBD1 (6 bases). This clonotype was sampled from a woman in her 30s who had recovered from COVID-19. Sequencing was performed on PBMCs or T cells enriched from blood (not recorded which). The CDR3 protein is CASSGQETQETQYF. CDR3 coding DNA: TGTGCCAGCAGTGGACAGGAGACGCAAGAGACCCAGTACTTC.